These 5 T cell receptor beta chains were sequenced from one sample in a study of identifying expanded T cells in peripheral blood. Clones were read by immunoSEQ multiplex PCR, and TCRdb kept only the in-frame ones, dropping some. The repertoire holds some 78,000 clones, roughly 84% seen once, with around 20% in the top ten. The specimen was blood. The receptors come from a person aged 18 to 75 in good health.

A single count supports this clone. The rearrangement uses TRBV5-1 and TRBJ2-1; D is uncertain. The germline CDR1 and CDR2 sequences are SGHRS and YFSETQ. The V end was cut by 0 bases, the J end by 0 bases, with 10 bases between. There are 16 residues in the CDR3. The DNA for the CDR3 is TGCGCCAGCAGCTTGGCGAGTCAGAGCTCCTACAATGAGCAGTTCTTC. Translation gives CASSLASQSSYNEQFF.

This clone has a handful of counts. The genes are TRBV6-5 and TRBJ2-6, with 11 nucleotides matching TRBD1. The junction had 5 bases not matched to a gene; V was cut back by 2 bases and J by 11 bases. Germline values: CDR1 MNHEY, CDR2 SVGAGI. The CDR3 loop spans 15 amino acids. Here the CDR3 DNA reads TGTGCCAGCAGTTACGCCAGGGACAGGGGGTACGTCCTGACTTTC. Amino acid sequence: CASSYARDRGYVLTF.

The CDR3 here is CASSYEGGDTEAFF. The CDR3, as DNA: TGTGCCAGCAGTTACGAGGGCGGGGACACTGAAGCTTTCTTT. This sequence joins TRBV6-5 and TRBJ1-1, with D unresolved. The CDR3 length is 14 residues. The ends were cut back, 2 bases at V and 3 bases at J, with 10 bases in the middle. CDR1 is MNHEY and CDR2 is SVGAGI in the germline V gene.

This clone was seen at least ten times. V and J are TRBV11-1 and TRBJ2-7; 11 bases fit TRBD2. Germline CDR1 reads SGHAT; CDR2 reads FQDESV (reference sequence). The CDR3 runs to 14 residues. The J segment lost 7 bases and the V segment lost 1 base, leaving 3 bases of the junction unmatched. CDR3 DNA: TGTGCCAGCAGCTTAGGACTAGCGGGATTTGAGCAGTACTTC. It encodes CASSLGLAGFEQYF.

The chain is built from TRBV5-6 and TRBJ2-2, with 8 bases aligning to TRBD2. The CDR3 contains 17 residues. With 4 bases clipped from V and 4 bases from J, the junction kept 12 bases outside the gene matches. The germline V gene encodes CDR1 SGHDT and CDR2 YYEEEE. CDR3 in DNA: TGTGCCAGCAGCCCGCGGCCGTACGGGAGGGGCACCGGGGAGCTGTTTTTT. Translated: CASSPRPYGRGTGELFF. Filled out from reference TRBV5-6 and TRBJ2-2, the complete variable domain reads DAGVTQSPTHLIKTRGQQVTLRCSPKSGHDTVSWYQQALGQGPQFIFQYYEEEERQRGNFPDRFSGHQFPNYSSELNVNALLLGDSALYLCASSPRPYGRGTGELFFGEGSRLTVL.